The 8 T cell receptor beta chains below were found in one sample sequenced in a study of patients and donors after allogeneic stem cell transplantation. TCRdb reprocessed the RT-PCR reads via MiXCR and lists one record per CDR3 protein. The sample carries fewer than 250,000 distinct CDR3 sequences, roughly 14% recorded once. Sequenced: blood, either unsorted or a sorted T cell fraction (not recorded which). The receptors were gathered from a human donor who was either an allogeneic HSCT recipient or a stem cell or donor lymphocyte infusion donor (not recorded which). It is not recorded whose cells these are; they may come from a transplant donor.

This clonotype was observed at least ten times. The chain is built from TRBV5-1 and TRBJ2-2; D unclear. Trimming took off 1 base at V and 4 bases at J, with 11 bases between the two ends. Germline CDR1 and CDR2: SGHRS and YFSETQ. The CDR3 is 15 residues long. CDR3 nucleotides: TGCGCCAGCAGCTTGACCGTGTCAGGCACCGGGGAGCTGTTTTTT. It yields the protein CASSLTVSGTGELFF.

The CDR3 loop reads CASSQGLGYSSYEQYF. The CDR3 nucleotides are TGCGCCAGCAGCCAAGGGTTAGGGTACAGCTCCTACGAGCAGTACTTC. V and J are TRBV4-3 and TRBJ2-7, with D hard to call. V was trimmed by 1 base and J by 0 bases, leaving 13 bases between them. Germline CDR1 reads LGHNA; CDR2 reads YSLEER. The CDR3 runs to 16 residues.

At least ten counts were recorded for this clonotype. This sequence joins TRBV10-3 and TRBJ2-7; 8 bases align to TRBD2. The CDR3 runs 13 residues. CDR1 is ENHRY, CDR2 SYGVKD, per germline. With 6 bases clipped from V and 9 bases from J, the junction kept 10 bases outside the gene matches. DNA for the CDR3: TGTGCCATCAGCGAGAGAGTAGCGGGGATGCAGTACTTC. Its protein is CAISERVAGMQYF.

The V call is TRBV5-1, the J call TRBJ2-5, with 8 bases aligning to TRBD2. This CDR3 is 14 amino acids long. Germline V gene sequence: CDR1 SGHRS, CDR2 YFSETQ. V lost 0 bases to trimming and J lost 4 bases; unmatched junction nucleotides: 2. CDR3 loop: CASSLGSGIETQYF. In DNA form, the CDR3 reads TGCGCCAGCAGCTTGGGTAGCGGGATAGAGACCCAGTACTTC.

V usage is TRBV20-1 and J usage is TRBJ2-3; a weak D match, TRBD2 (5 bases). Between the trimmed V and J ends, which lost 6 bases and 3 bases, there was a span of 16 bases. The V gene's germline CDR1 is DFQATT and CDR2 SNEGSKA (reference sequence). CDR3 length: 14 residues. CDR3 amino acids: CSAEDFLGTDTQYF. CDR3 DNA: TGCAGTGCCGAGGACTTCCTAGGGACAGATACGCAGTATTTT.

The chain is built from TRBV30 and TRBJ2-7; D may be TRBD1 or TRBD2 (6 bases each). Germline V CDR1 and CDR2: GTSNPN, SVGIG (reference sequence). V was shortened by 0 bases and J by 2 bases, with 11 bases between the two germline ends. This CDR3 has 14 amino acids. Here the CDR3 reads CAWSVGGPTYEQYF. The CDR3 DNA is TGTGCCTGGAGTGTGGGGGGCCCCACCTACGAGCAGTACTTC.

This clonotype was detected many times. The CDR3, as DNA: TGTGCCAGCAGCTCCCGGCCGGGCCGACAGCAGGTGACCGCTTTCTTT. It translates to CASSSRPGRQQVTAFF. J is TRBJ1-1 and V is TRBV7-8; perhaps TRBD1 as D (5 bases). This CDR3 comprises 16 residues. The germline V gene encodes CDR1 SGHVS and CDR2 FQNEAQ. The V and J ends lost 4 bases and 11 bases respectively, with 26 bases between them.

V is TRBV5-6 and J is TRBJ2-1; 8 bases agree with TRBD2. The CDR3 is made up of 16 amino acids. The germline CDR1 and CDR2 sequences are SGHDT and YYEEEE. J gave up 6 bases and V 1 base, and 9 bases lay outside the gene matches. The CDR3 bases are TGTGCCAGCAGCTTGTACGCTAGCGGGCCCTCCAATGAGCAGTTCTTC. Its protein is CASSLYASGPSNEQFF.